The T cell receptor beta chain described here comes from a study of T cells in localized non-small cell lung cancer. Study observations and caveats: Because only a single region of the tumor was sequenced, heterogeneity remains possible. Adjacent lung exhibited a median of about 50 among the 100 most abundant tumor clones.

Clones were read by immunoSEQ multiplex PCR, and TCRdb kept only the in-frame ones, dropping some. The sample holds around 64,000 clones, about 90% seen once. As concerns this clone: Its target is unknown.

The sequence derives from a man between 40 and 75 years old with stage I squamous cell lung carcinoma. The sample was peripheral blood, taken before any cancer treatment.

Here the CDR3 reads CASSIDLRRRETQYF. The DNA of the CDR3 is TGTGCCAGTAGTATAGATCTGCGGCGACGGGAGACCCAGTACTTC. The chain has TRBV19 and TRBJ2-5; D gene ambiguous. CDR1 is LNHDA, CDR2 SQIVND, per germline (reference sequence). This CDR3 is built from 15 residues. Trimming took 0 bases from V and 5 from J, leaving 13 bases between them. Drawing the rest from reference TRBV19 and TRBJ2-5, the complete variable domain is DGGITQSPKYLFRKEGQNVTLSCEQNLNHDAMYWYRQDPGQGLRLIYYSQIVNDFQKGDIAEGYSVSREKKESFPLTVTSAQKNPTAFYLCASSIDLRRRETQYFGPGTRLLVL.